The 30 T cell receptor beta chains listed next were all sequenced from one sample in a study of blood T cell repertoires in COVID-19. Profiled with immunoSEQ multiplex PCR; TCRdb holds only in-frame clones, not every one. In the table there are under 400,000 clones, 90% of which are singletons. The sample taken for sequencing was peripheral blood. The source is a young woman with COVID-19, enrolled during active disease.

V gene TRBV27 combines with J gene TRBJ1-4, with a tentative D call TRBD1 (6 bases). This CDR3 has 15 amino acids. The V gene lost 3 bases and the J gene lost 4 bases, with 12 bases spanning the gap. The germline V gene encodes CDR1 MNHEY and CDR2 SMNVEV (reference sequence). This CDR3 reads CASSFLDSRNEKLFF. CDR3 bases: TGTGCCAGCAGTTTTCTGGACAGCCGTAATGAAAAACTGTTTTTT.

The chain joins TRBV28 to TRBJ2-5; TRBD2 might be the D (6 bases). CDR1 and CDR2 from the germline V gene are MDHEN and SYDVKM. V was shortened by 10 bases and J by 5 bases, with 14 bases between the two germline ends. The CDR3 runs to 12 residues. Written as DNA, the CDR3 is TGTGCCATCCGGGGCGCGGGGGAGACCCAGTACTTC. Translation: CAIRGAGETQYF.

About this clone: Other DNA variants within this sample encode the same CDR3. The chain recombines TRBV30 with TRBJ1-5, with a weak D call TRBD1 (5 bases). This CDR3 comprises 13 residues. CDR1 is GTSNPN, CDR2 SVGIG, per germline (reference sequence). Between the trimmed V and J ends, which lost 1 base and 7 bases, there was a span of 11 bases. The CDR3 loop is CAWSAQGGQPQHF. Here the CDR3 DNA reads TGTGCCTGGAGTGCGCAGGGTGGGCAGCCCCAGCATTTT.

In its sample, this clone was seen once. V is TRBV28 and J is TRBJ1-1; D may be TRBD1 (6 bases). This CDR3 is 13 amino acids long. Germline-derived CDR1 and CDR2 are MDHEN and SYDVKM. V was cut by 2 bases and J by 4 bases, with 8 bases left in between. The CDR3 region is CASSLTGSTEAFF. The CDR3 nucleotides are TGTGCCAGCAGTTTAACAGGGAGCACTGAAGCTTTCTTT.

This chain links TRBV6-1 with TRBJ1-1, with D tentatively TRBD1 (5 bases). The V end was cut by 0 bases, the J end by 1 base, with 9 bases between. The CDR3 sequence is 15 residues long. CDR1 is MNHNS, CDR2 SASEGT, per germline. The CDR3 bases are TGTGCCAGCAGTGAAGCGGAAGGGGCGAACACTGAAGCTTTCTTT. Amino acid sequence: CASSEAEGANTEAFF.

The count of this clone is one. CDR3 in DNA: TGTGCCAGCAGCCCCCCCGGGACAGGGGGAAACACCATATATTTT. Amino acids: CASSPPGTGGNTIYF. The chain has TRBV28 and TRBJ1-3; 9 bases match TRBD1. Germline loops: CDR1 MDHEN, CDR2 SYDVKM. V lost 6 bases and J lost 4; bases outside the gene matches: 7. The CDR3 runs 15 residues.

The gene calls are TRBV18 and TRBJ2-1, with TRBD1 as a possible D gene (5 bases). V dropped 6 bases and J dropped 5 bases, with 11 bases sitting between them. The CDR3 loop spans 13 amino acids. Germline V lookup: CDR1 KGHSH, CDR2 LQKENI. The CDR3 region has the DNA TGTGCCAGCTCCAATCAGGGAAACAATGAGCAGTTCTTC. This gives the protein CASSNQGNNEQFF.

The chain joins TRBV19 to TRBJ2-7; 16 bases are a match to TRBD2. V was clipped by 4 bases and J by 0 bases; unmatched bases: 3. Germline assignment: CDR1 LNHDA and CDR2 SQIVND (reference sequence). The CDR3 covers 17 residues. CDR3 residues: CASSKGLAGGDSYEQYF. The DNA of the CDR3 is TGTGCCAGTAGTAAGGGACTAGCGGGAGGGGACTCCTACGAGCAGTACTTC.

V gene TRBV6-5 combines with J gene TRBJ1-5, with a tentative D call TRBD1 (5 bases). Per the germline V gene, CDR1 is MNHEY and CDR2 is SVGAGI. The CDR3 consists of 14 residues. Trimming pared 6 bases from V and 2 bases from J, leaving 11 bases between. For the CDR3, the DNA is TGTGCCAGCAGGGACACCAGGGGCAATCAGCCCCAGCATTTT. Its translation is CASRDTRGNQPQHF.

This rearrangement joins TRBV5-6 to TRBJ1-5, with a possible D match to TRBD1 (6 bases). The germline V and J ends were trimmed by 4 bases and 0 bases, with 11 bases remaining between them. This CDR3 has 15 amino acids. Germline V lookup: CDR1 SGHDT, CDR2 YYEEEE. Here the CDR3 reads CASSHTGNSNQPQHF. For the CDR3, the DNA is TGTGCCAGCAGCCATACAGGGAATAGCAATCAGCCCCAGCATTTT. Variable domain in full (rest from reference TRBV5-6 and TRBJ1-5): DAGVTQSPTHLIKTRGQQVTLRCSPKSGHDTVSWYQQALGQGPQFIFQYYEEEERQRGNFPDRFSGHQFPNYSSELNVNALLLGDSALYLCASSHTGNSNQPQHFGDGTRLSIL.

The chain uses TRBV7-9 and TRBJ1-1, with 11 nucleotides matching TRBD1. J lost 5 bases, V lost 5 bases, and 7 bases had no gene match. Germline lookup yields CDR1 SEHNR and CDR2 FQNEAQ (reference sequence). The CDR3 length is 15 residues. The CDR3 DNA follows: TGTGCCAGCAGCCAGACCGGGACAGGGGGTACTGAAGCTTTCTTT. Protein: CASSQTGTGGTEAFF.

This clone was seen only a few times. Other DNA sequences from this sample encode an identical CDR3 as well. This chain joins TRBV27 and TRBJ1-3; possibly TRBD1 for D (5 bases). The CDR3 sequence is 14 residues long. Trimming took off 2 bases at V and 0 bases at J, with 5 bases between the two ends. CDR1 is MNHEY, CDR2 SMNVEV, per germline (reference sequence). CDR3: CASSLRGSGNTIYF. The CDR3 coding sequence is TGTGCCAGCAGTTTAAGGGGCTCTGGAAACACCATATATTTT.

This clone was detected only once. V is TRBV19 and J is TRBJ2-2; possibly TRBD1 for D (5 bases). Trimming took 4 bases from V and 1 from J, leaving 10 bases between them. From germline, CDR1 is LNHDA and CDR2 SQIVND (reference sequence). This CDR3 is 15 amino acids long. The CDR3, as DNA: TGTGCCAGTAGTAGGCGCCAGGGGAACACCGGGGAGCTGTTTTTT. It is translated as CASSRRQGNTGELFF.

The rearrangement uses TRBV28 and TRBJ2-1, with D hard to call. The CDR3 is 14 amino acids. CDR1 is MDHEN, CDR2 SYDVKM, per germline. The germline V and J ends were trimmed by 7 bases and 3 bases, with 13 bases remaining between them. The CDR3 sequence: CASTLVGGYNEQFF. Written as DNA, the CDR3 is TGTGCCAGCACCCTGGTCGGCGGCTACAATGAGCAGTTCTTC.

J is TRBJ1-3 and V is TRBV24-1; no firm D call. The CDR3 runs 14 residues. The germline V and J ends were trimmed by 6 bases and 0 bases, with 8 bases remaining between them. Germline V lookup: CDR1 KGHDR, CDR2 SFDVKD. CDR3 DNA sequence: TGTGCCACCAGTCCAGATGACTCTGGAAACACCATATATTTT. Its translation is CATSPDDSGNTIYF.

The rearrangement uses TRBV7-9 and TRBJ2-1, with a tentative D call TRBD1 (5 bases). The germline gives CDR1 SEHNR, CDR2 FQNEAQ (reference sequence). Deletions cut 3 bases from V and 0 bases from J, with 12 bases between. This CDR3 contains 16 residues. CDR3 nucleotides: TGTGCCAGCAGCTTGAAAGGGGAATACTCCTACAATGAGCAGTTCTTC. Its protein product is CASSLKGEYSYNEQFF.

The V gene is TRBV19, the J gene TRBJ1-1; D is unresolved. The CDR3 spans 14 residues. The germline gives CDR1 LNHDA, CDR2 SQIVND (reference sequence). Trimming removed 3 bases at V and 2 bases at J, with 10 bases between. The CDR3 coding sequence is TGTGCCAGTAGTATGATGAGGGATAACACTGAAGCTTTCTTT. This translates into CASSMMRDNTEAFF.

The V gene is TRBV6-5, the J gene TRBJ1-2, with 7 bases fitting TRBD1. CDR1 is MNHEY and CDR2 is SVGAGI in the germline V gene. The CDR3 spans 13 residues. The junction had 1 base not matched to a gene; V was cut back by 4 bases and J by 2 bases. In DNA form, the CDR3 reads TGTGCCAGCAGTTCGGACAGGAACTATGGCTACACCTTC. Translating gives CASSSDRNYGYTF.

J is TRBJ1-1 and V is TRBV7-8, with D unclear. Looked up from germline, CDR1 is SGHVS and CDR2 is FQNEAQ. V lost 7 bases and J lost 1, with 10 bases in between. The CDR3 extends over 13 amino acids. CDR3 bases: TGTGCCAGCACCAGACATAAGAACACTGAAGCTTTCTTT. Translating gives CASTRHKNTEAFF.

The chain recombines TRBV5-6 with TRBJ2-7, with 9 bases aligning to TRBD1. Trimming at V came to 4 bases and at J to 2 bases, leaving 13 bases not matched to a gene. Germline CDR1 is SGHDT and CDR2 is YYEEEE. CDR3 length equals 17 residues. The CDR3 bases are TGTGCCAGCAGCGTGGAACCGGGGACAGGGAATCCCTACGAGCAGTACTTC. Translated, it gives CASSVEPGTGNPYEQYF. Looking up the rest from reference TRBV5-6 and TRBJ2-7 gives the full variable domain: DAGVTQSPTHLIKTRGQQVTLRCSPKSGHDTVSWYQQALGQGPQFIFQYYEEEERQRGNFPDRFSGHQFPNYSSELNVNALLLGDSALYLCASSVEPGTGNPYEQYFGPGTRLTVT.

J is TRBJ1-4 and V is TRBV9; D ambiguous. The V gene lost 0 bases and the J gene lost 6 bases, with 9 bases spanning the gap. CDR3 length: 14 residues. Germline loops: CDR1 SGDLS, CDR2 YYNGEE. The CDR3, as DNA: TGTGCCAGCAGCGTAGCCGGGGAGGATGAAAAACTGTTTTTT. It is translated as CASSVAGEDEKLFF.

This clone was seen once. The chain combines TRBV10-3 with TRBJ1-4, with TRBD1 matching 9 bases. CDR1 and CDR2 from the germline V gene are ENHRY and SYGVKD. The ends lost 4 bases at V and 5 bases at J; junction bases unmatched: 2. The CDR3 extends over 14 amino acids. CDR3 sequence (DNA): TGTGCCATCAGTGTAGGGACAGGGAATGAAAAACTGTTTTTT. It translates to CAISVGTGNEKLFF.

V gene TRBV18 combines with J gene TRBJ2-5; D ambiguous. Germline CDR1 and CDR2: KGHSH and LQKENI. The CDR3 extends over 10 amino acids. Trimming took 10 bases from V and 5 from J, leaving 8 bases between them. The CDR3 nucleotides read TGTGCCACCTCCGGGGAGACCCAGTACTTC. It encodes CATSGETQYF.

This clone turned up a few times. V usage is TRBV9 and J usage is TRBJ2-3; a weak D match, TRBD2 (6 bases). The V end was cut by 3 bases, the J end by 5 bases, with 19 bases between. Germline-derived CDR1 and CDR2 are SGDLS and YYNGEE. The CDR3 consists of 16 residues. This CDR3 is CASSAAGRAKGDTQYF. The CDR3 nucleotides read TGTGCCAGCAGCGCCGCGGGACGGGCGAAGGGAGATACGCAGTATTTT.

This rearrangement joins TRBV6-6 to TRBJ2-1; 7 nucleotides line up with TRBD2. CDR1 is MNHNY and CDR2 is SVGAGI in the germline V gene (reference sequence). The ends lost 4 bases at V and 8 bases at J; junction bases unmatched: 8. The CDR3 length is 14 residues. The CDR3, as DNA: TGTGCCAGCAGTTTCGGACTAGTATATGATGAGCAGTTCTTC. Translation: CASSFGLVYDEQFF.

CDR3 amino acids: CASSSQGAGREKLFF. In DNA, the CDR3 is TGTGCCAGCAGCTCCCAGGGGGCGGGTCGTGAAAAACTGTTTTTT. This rearrangement joins TRBV7-9 to TRBJ1-4; 8 bases match TRBD1. Germline V gene lookup returns CDR1 SEHNR and CDR2 FQNEAQ (reference sequence). With V trimmed by 4 bases and J by 7 bases, 8 bases remained unmatched. This CDR3 spans 15 amino acids. The full variable domain, with the rest looked up from reference TRBV7-9 and TRBJ1-4, is DTGVSQNPRHKITKRGQNVTFRCDPISEHNRLYWYRQTLGQGPEFLTYFQNEAQLEKSRLLSDRFSAERPKGSFSTLEIQRTEQGDSAMYLCASSSQGAGREKLFFGSGTQLSVL.

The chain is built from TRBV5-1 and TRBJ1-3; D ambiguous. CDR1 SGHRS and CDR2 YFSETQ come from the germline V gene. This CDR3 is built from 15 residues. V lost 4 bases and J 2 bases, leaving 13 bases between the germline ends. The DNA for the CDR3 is TGCGCCAGCAGCCTGGATGGAGAAACTGGAAACACCATATATTTT. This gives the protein CASSLDGETGNTIYF.

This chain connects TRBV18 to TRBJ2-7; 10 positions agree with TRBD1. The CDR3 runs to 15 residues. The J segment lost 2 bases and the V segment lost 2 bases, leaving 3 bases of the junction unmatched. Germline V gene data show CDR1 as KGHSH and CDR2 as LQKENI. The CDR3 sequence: CASSPGTGDPYEQYF. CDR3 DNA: TGTGCCAGCTCACCAGGGACAGGGGACCCCTACGAGCAGTACTTC.

The CDR3 region has the DNA TGTGCCAGCAGCTCCCTTCCGGACTTGGCGACCTACGAGCAGTACTTC. Translating it yields CASSSLPDLATYEQYF. This chain connects TRBV7-2 to TRBJ2-7; D may be TRBD2 (5 bases). Trimming left V 4 bases short and J 2 bases short, with 18 bases between. The germline gives CDR1 SGHTA, CDR2 FQGNSA. The CDR3 totals 16 residues.

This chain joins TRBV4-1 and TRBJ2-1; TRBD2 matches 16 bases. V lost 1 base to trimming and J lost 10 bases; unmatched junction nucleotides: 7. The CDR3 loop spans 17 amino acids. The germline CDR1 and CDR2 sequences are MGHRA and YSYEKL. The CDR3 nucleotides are TGCGCCAGCAGCCAAGTTGGGGGACTAGCGGGAGGGAGCGAGCAGTTCTTC. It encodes CASSQVGGLAGGSEQFF.